These 21 T cell receptor beta chains originate from one sample sequenced in a study of T cell responses to AZD1222 COVID-19 vaccine. Sequencing was performed with immunoSEQ multiplex PCR; in TCRdb, only in-frame clones are kept and a portion is missing. Here the sample spans roughly 100,000 clones, approximately 89% being singletons. Sequencing used peripheral blood, obtained on day 0 of AZD1222 vaccination. These receptor sequences come from an adult in good health.

This sequence joins TRBV4-1 and TRBJ1-5, with D perhaps TRBD1 (6 bases). Trimming pared 0 bases from V and 3 bases from J, leaving 12 bases between. This CDR3 contains 16 residues. From germline, CDR1 is MGHRA and CDR2 YSYEKL. The CDR3 DNA reads TGCGCCAGCAGCCAAGATCCGGGGGCGGACAATCAGCCCCAGCATTTT. It codes for CASSQDPGADNQPQHF.

This clone was seen a handful of times. V and J are TRBV10-2 and TRBJ1-1; D gene unclear. CDR3 size: 13 residues. Germline CDR1 reads WSHSY; CDR2 reads SAAADI. Trimming took off 7 bases at V and 5 bases at J, with 14 bases between the two ends. CDR3 region: CASMETVGTEAFF. In nucleotides, the CDR3 is TGCGCCAGCATGGAGACGGTTGGGACTGAAGCTTTCTTT.

V usage is TRBV15 and J usage is TRBJ1-2, with 10 bases identical to TRBD1. Trimming at V came to 4 bases and at J to 6 bases, leaving 8 bases not matched to a gene. From germline, CDR1 is LNHNV and CDR2 YYDKDF (reference sequence). The CDR3 has 15 residues. CDR3 region: CATSNSGTGVHGYTF. The CDR3 coding sequence is TGTGCCACCAGCAACTCCGGGACAGGGGTGCATGGCTACACCTTC.

This chain links TRBV3-1 (or the pseudogene TRBV3-2) with TRBJ1-1, with D hard to call. Trimming took off 4 bases at V and 3 bases at J, with 12 bases between the two ends. This CDR3 comprises 14 residues. Germline V gene lookup returns CDR1 LGHDT and CDR2 YNNKEL (reference sequence). The CDR3 DNA sequence: TGTGCCAGCAGCCGCTCGGCGGGAGACACTGAAGCTTTCTTT. Residues: CASSRSAGDTEAFF.

This clone was counted once. V is TRBV5-4 and J is TRBJ1-2; D unclear. This CDR3 comprises 12 residues. In germline, CDR1 is SGHNT, CDR2 YYREEE (reference sequence). V lost 4 bases, J lost 7 bases, and 11 bases lay in between. CDR3 nucleotide sequence: TGTGCCAGCAGCCGGGGTCGGCCTGGCTACACCTTC. Protein product: CASSRGRPGYTF.

The rearrangement uses TRBV6-5 and TRBJ2-1, with 7 bases matching TRBD1. Germline CDR1 reads MNHEY; CDR2 reads SVGAGI. This CDR3 region has 14 residues. V trimming: 6 bases; J trimming: 8 bases; junction bases outside the gene matches: 10. In DNA form, the CDR3 reads TGTGCCAGCAGCTCAAGGGGGCCTTTTGATGAGCAGTTCTTC. Protein sequence: CASSSRGPFDEQFF.

The chain is built from TRBV7-8 and TRBJ1-1, with D possibly being TRBD1 (6 bases). Germline CDR1 and CDR2: SGHVS and FQNEAQ. This CDR3 comprises 14 residues. The V end was cut by 5 bases, the J end by 0 bases, with 10 bases between. CDR3 sequence: CASSPRTVNTEAFF. The CDR3 DNA follows: TGTGCCAGCAGCCCGAGGACAGTGAACACTGAAGCTTTCTTT.

The chain carries TRBV15 and TRBJ2-3; TRBD1 agrees at 11 bases. Germline trimming cut 4 bases from V and 3 bases from J; bases unmatched to any gene: 3. CDR1 LNHNV and CDR2 YYDKDF come from the germline V gene (reference sequence). The CDR3 runs to 15 residues. As DNA, the CDR3 is TGTGCCACCAGCAAGGACAGGGGGCAGACAGATACGCAGTATTTT. Residues: CATSKDRGQTDTQYF. Together with reference TRBV15 and TRBJ2-3, the CDR3 gives the full variable domain: DAMVIQNPRYQVTQFGKPVTLSCSQTLNHNVMYWYQQKSSQAPKLLFHYYDKDFNNEADTPDNFQSRRPNTSFCFLDIRSPGLGDTAMYLCATSKDRGQTDTQYFGPGTRLTVL.

This chain joins TRBV7-9 and TRBJ1-2; D not certain. This CDR3 has 13 amino acids. Between the trimmed V and J ends, which lost 3 bases and 7 bases, there was a span of 12 bases. Germline CDR1 and CDR2: SEHNR and FQNEAQ (reference sequence). The CDR3 loop is CASSFSGPGGYTF. CDR3 coding DNA: TGTGCCAGCAGCTTCAGCGGACCTGGTGGCTACACCTTC.

For this clone: Given the absence of the conserved phenylalanine or tryptophan at the CDR3 end, a read error is likely. This chain links TRBV28 with TRBJ1-6; D perhaps matches TRBD1 (5 bases). CDR1 is MDHEN, CDR2 SYDVKM, per germline. V lost 4 bases, J lost 6 bases, and 13 bases lay in between. The CDR3 totals 15 residues. DNA for the CDR3: TGTGCCAGCAGTTCCCCCGGGGGGGGTAATTCACCCCTCCACCTT. This sequence encodes CASSSPGGGNSPLHL.

CDR3 nucleotides: TGTGCCAGCAGTTACTCGATGGTGAACAGATATGGCTACACCTTC. It specifies CASSYSMVNRYGYTF. The rearrangement uses TRBV6-5 and TRBJ1-2; D is uncertain. Germline V gene sequence: CDR1 MNHEY, CDR2 SVGAGI. This CDR3 contains 15 residues. The V end lost 0 bases, the J end lost 5 bases, and 13 bases lay between the germline ends.

This rearrangement joins TRBV11-3 to TRBJ2-2; a possible D gene is TRBD1 (6 bases). Per the germline V gene, CDR1 is SGHNT and CDR2 is YENEEA. This CDR3 spans 14 amino acids. Trimming left V 3 bases short and J 6 bases short, with 11 bases between. CDR3 coding DNA: TGTGCCAGCAGCTTTCTTTCAGGGGCCGGGGAGCTGTTTTTT. Translation gives CASSFLSGAGELFF.

This chain connects TRBV4-1 to TRBJ2-7; 8 bases fit TRBD1. The CDR3 runs to 15 residues. Germline lookup yields CDR1 MGHRA and CDR2 YSYEKL. Germline trimming cut 3 bases from V and 3 bases from J; bases unmatched to any gene: 7. The CDR3 DNA follows: TGCGCCAGCAGCCACTTCTGGACAGGGAGCTACGAGCAGTACTTC. Amino acids: CASSHFWTGSYEQYF.

The genes are TRBV11-2 and TRBJ1-3; 7 nucleotides line up with TRBD1. The CDR3 runs to 14 residues. Trimming at V came to 1 base and at J to 3 bases, leaving 0 bases not matched to a gene. The V gene's germline CDR1 is SGHAT and CDR2 FQNNGV. DNA for the CDR3: TGTGCCAGCAGCTTAGCAGGGGGTGGAAACACCATATATTTT. Amino acids: CASSLAGGGNTIYF.

The rearrangement uses TRBV15 and TRBJ1-2; D might be TRBD1 (6 bases). Germline values: CDR1 LNHNV, CDR2 YYDKDF (reference sequence). V was trimmed by 3 bases and J by 5 bases, leaving 10 bases between them. The CDR3 runs 13 residues. The CDR3 DNA reads TGTGCCACCAGCAGCGGACAGCTATATGGCTACACCTTC. It encodes CATSSGQLYGYTF.

The chain carries TRBV2 and TRBJ2-4; tentative D call: TRBD1 (5 bases). Germline lookup yields CDR1 SNHLY and CDR2 FYNNEI. V was pared by 1 base and J by 3 bases, with 13 bases between. CDR3 length: 16 amino acids. DNA of the CDR3: TGTGCCAGCAGTGAAGTCCAGGGTTCGGGCAAAAACATTCAGTACTTC. Its translation: CASSEVQGSGKNIQYF.

This chain connects TRBV14 to TRBJ1-1; D might be TRBD1 (5 bases). Looked up from germline, CDR1 is SGHDN and CDR2 is FVKESK. There are 20 residues in the CDR3. The V and J ends lost 3 bases and 0 bases respectively, with 26 bases between them. CDR3 DNA: TGTGCCAGCAGCCACCCTAAAAAAGGGCGGGGGTCTAGGATGAACACTGAAGCTTTCTTT. This sequence encodes CASSHPKKGRGSRMNTEAFF.

This chain's CDR3 is CASSPGHNQPQHF. The CDR3, as DNA: TGTGCCAGTAGTCCAGGGCACAATCAGCCCCAGCATTTT. The V gene is TRBV19, the J gene TRBJ1-5, with a weak D call TRBD1 (5 bases). Germline CDR1 LNHDA, CDR2 SQIVND (reference sequence). CDR3 length: 13 amino acids. Trimming removed 5 bases at V and 3 bases at J, with 8 bases between.

The chain is built from TRBV21-1 and TRBJ2-1; the DNA was not used to check the table's D call, TRBD2. TRBV21-1 is a recognized pseudogene. The length of the CDR3 is 13 residues. In DNA form, the CDR3 reads TGTGCCAGCAACCGGGGGGAACACAATGAGCAGTTCTTC. Protein: CASNRGEHNEQFF.

J is TRBJ2-5 and V is TRBV6-1; 8 positions match TRBD2. V lost 4 bases to trimming and J lost 0 bases; unmatched junction nucleotides: 7. The CDR3 is 16 residues long. CDR1 MNHNS and CDR2 SASEGT come from the germline V gene. The CDR3 nucleotides are TGTGCCAGCAGTGCCAGCGGGGGCCAGTACCAAGAGACCCAGTACTTC. Translating it yields CASSASGGQYQETQYF.

This clone was seen only a few times. The V gene is TRBV7-6, the J gene TRBJ1-3; D gene ambiguous. Trimming shortened V by 5 bases and J by 0 bases, and 14 bases separated the two germline ends. The CDR3 is 16 residues long. Germline loops: CDR1 SGHVS, CDR2 FNYEAQ. CDR3 sequence (DNA): TGTGCCAGCAGCGTCTCTCCGGGGAGCTCTGGAAACACCATATATTTT. Its translation is CASSVSPGSSGNTIYF.